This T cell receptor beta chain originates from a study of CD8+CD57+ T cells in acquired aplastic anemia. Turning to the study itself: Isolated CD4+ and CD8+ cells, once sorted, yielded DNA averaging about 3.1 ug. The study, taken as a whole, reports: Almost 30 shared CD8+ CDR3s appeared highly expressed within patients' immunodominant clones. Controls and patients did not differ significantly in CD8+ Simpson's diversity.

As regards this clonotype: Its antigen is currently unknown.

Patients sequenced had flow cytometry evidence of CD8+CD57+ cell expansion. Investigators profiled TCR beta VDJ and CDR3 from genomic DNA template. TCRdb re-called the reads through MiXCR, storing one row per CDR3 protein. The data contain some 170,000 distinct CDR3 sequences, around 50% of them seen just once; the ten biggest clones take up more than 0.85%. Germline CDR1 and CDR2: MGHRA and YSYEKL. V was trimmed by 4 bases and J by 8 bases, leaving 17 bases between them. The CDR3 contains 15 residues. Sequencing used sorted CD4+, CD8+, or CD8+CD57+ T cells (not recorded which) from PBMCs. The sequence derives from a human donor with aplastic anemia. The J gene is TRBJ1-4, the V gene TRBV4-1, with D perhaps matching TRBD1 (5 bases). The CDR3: CASSPSWGVDEKLFF. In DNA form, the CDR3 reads TGCGCCAGCAGCCCCTCCTGGGGCGTGGACGAAAAACTGTTTTTT.